The T cell receptor beta chain described here comes from a study of T cell changes during pregnancy in multiple sclerosis. A few counts support this clone. Assay: immunoSEQ multiplex PCR; the TCRdb copy retains only in-frame clones and omits some. The table lists some 99,000 clones, 92% of them singletons. Germline assignment: CDR1 GTSNPN and CDR2 SVGIG (reference sequence). CDR3 size: 12 residues. V lost 6 bases and J 1 base, leaving 9 bases between the germline ends. The sequence was collected from a female donor in good health, enrolled as a control in a pregnancy study. Sequencing was performed on peripheral blood, taken after pregnancy. The genes are TRBV30 and TRBJ1-1; TRBD1 might be the D (6 bases). Here the CDR3 DNA reads TGTGCCTGCAGGGGATCGAACACTGAAGCTTTCTTT. Translation: CACRGSNTEAFF.